This TCR beta chain was found in a study of control samples from healthy donors and cancer patients. The method was immunoSEQ multiplex PCR; TCRdb's version includes in-frame clones alone and lacks a portion of them. The sample holds around 190,000 clones, around 90% seen once. Germline CDR1 reads MRHNA; CDR2 reads SNTAGT. The CDR3 extends over 18 amino acids. V lost 0 bases and J 2 bases, leaving 19 bases between the germline ends. The sequenced sample consisted of blood. The receptor was isolated from a woman between 50 and 59 years old in good health. The chain couples TRBV6-4 to TRBJ2-5; a weak D match, TRBD1 (5 bases). The CDR3 loop reads CASSDSQDTYGFQETQYF. The CDR3 DNA reads TGTGCCAGCAGTGACTCACAGGACACTTACGGGTTTCAAGAGACCCAGTACTTC.